This T cell receptor beta chain was retrieved from a study of regulatory T cells in long-lasting Graves disease (TCRdb year 2021). Turning to the overall study: Newly diagnosed Graves' disease patients had taken antithyroid drugs for less than 3 months. The study was registered as a clinical trial and conducted in China. A total of roughly 33 samples were covered by TCR sequencing, comprising approximately 13 persistent and approximately 20 newly diagnosed Graves' disease patients. Peripheral blood TCR sequencing and RNA sequencing compared persistent Graves' disease patients with newly diagnosed Graves' disease patients.

The germline V gene (reference sequence) specifies MNHEY as CDR1 and SMNVEV as CDR2. Trimming accounts for 7 bases at V and 6 bases at J, while the number of junction bases matched to no gene is 18. Including cysteine and phenylalanine, the CDR3 has 16 amino acids. Just the 48-base CDR3 DNA is kept, in frame starting at base 1. The time point label on this specimen signifies: newly diagnosed GD, antithyroid drugs for less than 3 months. For both TCR sequencing and RNA sequencing, RNA was extracted from PBMCs in TRIzol. The diagnosis of Graves' disease was made according to American Thyroid Association guidelines. Patients were recruited from an endocrinology department in Xi'an, China. Each patient gave 9 to 10 milliliters of peripheral blood, collected in an EDTA anticoagulant tube. Ficoll Paque Plus density gradient separation was used to isolate PBMCs, and no further T cell sorting was performed. An Agilent 2100 Bioanalyzer and agarose gel were used to assess RNA quality, and a NanoDrop 2000 was used to measure RNA concentration.

The study at large found these results: Persistent Graves' disease patients showed lower TCR Shannon entropy and fewer highly expanded clones than newly diagnosed patients, suggesting clonal expansion. Persistent patients shared more public clonotypes among themselves (over 2,500) than newly diagnosed patients did (approximately 870). The authors acknowledged the small sample size as a limitation that may reduce accuracy. The study examined only peripheral blood because the primary lesion, thyroid tissue, could not be accessed. Sequencing and analysis were restricted to the TCR beta chain. Preferential use of TRBV28, TRBJ1-2 and TRBJ2-5 was observed in persistent disease, whereas TRBV20-1 and TRBJ2-1 were favored in newly diagnosed disease.

This clonotype was seen many times. Its antigen remains undetermined. The record has no base qualities; no much larger clone is one base away. The library was produced with multiplex PCR. Sequenced on an Illumina HiSeq 4000. iRepertoire HTBI primers and Arm-PCR amplification of CDR3 regions were used to construct TCR beta libraries. Before sequencing, the PCR products underwent gel purification. The study's processing was this. Gene usage analysis of CDR3 amino acid clonotypes used the roughly 60 TRBV and 14 TRBJ segments found across samples. Filtered high-quality paired reads were merged into contigs using COPE and FqMerger. BLAST was used to align contigs to IMGT TRBV, TRBD and TRBJ reference genes, and CDR3 was defined according to IMGT. Highly expanded clones were defined as clonotypes with a frequency above 0.1%. Shannon entropy was used to measure repertoire diversity, and the Gini coefficient was used to measure V-J evenness. Clonotypes shared by more than one individual were considered public. The public sequencing data were trimmed at Q25 with fastp and processed into clonotypes with MiXCR by TCRdb, which kept only in-frame beta chains. When rows share a CDR3 protein, they turn into one entry using the most common DNA and genes. TCRdb's processing, not the authors' own work, is the source of the V and J calls. The sample yields 350,000 to 500,000 distinct CDR3 sequences; around 15% were counted once. Of the sample, under 20% falls within the top ten clones.

The same sample was also studied in work on T cells in Graves' hyperthyroidism and ophthalmopathy. Drawing on the second study: Stable Graves' hyperthyroidism was defined as no progression to ophthalmopathy during 18 months of follow-up. The hyperthyroidism patients were between 18 and 65 years old and newly diagnosed, with a disease duration of less than 2 months. Exclusion was applied to patients with uncontrolled infections, other autoimmune diseases, pregnancy or lactation. Clinical symptoms, serum thyroxine and TRAb, thyroid ultrasound, and orbital computed tomography formed the basis for the diagnoses. The first round of RT-PCR for the TCR CDR3 was performed with the HTBI primer set and the Qiagen OneStep RT-PCR kit. Most expanded thyroid clonotypes (frequency above 0.001) were also detected in blood, suggesting blood repertoires may reflect thyroid immune responses. A model built on a 13 V-J signature distinguished ophthalmopathy from stable hyperthyroidism, reaching about 89% sensitivity and approximately 83% specificity in cross-validation and 80%/75% in testing. In validation, progression to ophthalmopathy was predicted by the model with 70.59% sensitivity and approximately 78% specificity, a median of roughly six months before onset. To identify distinguishing TCR V-J signatures, a discovery cohort of 90 to 100 patients was used, comprising 43 with Graves' ophthalmopathy and 57 with stable Graves' hyperthyroidism. An independent validation cohort of about 19 hyperthyroidism patients and 17 patients who later progressed to ophthalmopathy tested prospective prediction of ophthalmopathy. For training and testing, the roughly 93 patients in the discovery cohort were randomly divided in a 7:3 ratio. Thyroid tissue and blood T-cell repertoires from roughly 6 Graves' hyperthyroidism patients were also compared in the study. Once sampling was done, hyperthyroidism patients were given methimazole at a starting dose of 30 mg daily, whereas ophthalmopathy patients were given high-dose intravenous methylprednisolone. Libraries were constructed in a second round of multiplex PCR, after which size selection and purification were carried out. Libraries were sequenced paired-end with 100 bp reads on an Illumina HiSeq2000. SOAPnuke was used to process the raw data, with reads discarded if the reads contained adapters or uncalled bases, had a mean Phred below 15, or lacked an exact constant-primer or identifier match. High-quality paired reads were merged with COPE v1.2.5, and unique nucleotide sequences were defined as clonotypes. Clonotypes were aligned to IMGT TRBV, TRBD and TRBJ reference segments using MiTCR v1.1. The analysis was restricted to V-J combinations with a frequency above 0.0001, which together covered around 99% of the repertoires. The TCS score was defined as the ratio of F50 (clonal expansion) to E x V (chaos), calculated using BLOSUM62-based TCRdist between CDR3 peptides within each V-J. Welch's t-statistics and random forest reduced roughly 540 V-J features to about 12, which were used in a naive Bayes classifier (R e1071). Sample size was not statistically predetermined, and investigators were not blinded to group allocation. According to the paper, TCR Vbeta CDR3 sequencing was carried out on around 140 peripheral blood samples, which came from fewer than 50 ophthalmopathy, some 73 hyperthyroidism and about 17 progressor patients.

The receptor chain draws on TRBV27 and TRBJ2-7; 7 bases in between match TRBD1. This sample comprised peripheral blood mononuclear cells (PBMCs), obtained at new diagnosis, from a patient treated with antithyroid drugs. The receptor comes from a woman aged 45-59 years with Graves disease. Donor details come from another sample of the same person, matched by shared clones. The CDR3 amino acid sequence is: CASNYPRGGKLSEQYF. The nucleotides are TGTGCCAGCAATTACCCTCGAGGGGGCAAGCTATCCGAGCAGTACTTC.